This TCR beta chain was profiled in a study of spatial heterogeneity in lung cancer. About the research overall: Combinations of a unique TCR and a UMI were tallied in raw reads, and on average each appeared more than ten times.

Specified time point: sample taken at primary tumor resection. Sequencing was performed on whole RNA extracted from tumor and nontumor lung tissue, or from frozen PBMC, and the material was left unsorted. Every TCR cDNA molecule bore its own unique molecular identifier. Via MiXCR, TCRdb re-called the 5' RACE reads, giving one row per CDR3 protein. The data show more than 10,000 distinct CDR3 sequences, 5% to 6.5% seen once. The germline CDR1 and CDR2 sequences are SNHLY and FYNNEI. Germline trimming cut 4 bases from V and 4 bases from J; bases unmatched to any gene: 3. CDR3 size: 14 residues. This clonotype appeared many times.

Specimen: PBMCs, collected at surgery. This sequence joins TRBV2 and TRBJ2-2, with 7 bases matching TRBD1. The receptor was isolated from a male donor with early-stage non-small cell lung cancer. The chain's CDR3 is CASSVTGATGELFF. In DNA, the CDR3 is TGTGCCAGCAGTGTTACAGGGGCCACCGGGGAGCTGTTTTTT.